The T cell receptor (beta chain) under discussion was sequenced for a study of blood T cell repertoires in COVID-19 (dated by TCRdb to the early 2020s). A note on the overall study: Samples from collaborators originated in the United States, Italy and Spain and spanned both the acute and convalescent phases of COVID-19. The material from the prospective study consisted of cDNA or gDNA derived from T cells, B-cell-depleted T cells, or PBMCs. Subjects who had been exposed to COVID-19, were actively infected with it, or had recovered from it provided the deeply sampled blood TCRbeta repertoires that made up the dataset. The repertoires were released in a freely available public database intended as a resource for research on the immune response to SARS-CoV-2. The samples were drawn from the first 160 participants of the ongoing ImmuneRACE study and from 1,254 subjects provided by 6 global collaborators. A de-identified subject ID, COVID-19 status, age in years and sex were almost always included in the sample metadata. Where available, HLA class I and class II types were obtained from metadata supplied by the sample provider rather than from assay-based typing. Results and caveats for the whole study, not just this receptor: How much clinical and demographic metadata was included differed by source and by participant, and the metadata was provided uncurated.

Notes on this clone: No cognate antigen has been identified for it. Base qualities are not provided; no much larger clone lies one nucleotide away.

TCRbeta CDR3 regions were amplified from genomic DNA by means of the immunoSEQ Assay, a bias-controlled multiplex PCR. As for the original processing: Within the assay, amplification of reference gene primers was used to estimate how many nucleated cells each sample contained. To quantify the absolute abundance of each unique TCRbeta CDR3 rearrangement, sequence reads were collapsed and filtered. For each sample, productive Simpson clonality was calculated as the square root of Simpson's diversity index over productive rearrangements. TCRdb limited this immuneACCESS table to in-frame rearrangements with V and J called. A share of clones is missing; checked studies link under half to unresolved V genes, and the rest is unexplained. V and J calls and clone size come straight from that table; D and trimming were deduced from the DNA. This sample lists 45,000 to 50,000 clones; 65% to 85% were detected once. The top ten clonotypes cover around 8% of the sample.

Collaborating institutions collected whole blood in K2EDTA tubes following their own protocols. Collaborator samples were shipped for TCRbeta analysis as frozen whole blood, isolated PBMCs, or DNA extracted from either sample type. V ends up 5 bases short and J 6 bases short, with an unmatched junction base count of 4. Taken from the germline V gene, the CDR1 and CDR2 loops are MGHRA and YSYEKL. The CDR3, cysteine through phenylalanine, is 14 amino acids long. Only CDR3 DNA remains: 42 bases, in frame from the first base. The sequence derives from an elderly man in a cohort sampled during active COVID-19. Sequencing was done on a sample of peripheral blood. The sequence joins TRBV4-1 to TRBJ1-6, with 7 bases matching TRBD1. The CDR3 region has the sequence CASSAGTVNSPLHF. In nucleotides, the sequence is TGCGCCAGCAGCGCCGGGACAGTTAATTCACCCCTCCACTTT.